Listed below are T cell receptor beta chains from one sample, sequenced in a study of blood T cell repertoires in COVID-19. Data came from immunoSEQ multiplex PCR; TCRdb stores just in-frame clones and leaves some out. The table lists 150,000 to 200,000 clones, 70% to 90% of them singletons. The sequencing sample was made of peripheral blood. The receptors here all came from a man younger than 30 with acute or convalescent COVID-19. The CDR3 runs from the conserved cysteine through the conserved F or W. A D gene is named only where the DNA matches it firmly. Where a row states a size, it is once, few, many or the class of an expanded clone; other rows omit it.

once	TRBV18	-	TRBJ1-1	CASSPRGGGIEAFF	TGTGCCAGCTCACCCCGCGGGGGGGGAATTGAAGCTTTCTTT
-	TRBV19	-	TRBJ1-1	CASTIQGNTEAFF	TGTGCCAGTACTATACAGGGGAACACTGAAGCTTTCTTT
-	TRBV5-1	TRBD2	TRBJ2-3	CASSLGGLAGTDTQYF	TGCGCCAGCAGCTTGGGGGGTCTAGCGGGCACAGATACGCAGTATTTT
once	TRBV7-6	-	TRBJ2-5	CASRERGPAETQYF	TGTGCCAGCAGGGAAAGGGGCCCCGCGGAGACCCAGTACTTC
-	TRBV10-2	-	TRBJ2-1	CASRDTYNEQFF	TGCGCCAGCAGGGACACGTACAATGAGCAGTTCTTC
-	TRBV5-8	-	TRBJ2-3	CASSLVQGLSTDTQYF	TGTGCCAGCAGCTTGGTCCAGGGTCTTAGCACAGATACGCAGTATTTT
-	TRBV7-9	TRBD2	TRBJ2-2	CASSRSGLAGGTTGELFF	TGTGCCAGCAGCCGATCGGGACTAGCGGGGGGAACCACCGGGGAGCTGTTTTTT
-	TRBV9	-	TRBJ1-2	CASSPGGTNYGYTF	TGTGCCAGCAGCCCCGGGGGGACTAACTATGGCTACACCTTC
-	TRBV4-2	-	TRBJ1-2	CASSQGYNSAYGYTF	TGTGCCAGCAGCCAAGGGTACAATTCCGCCTATGGCTACACCTTC
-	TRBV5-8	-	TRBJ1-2	CASSGRGNLPPDYGYTF	TGTGCCAGCAGCGGCAGGGGTAATCTCCCCCCGGACTATGGCTACACCTTC
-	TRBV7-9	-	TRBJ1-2	CASSPRGQHYPVYGYTF	TGTGCCAGCAGTCCGCGGGGTCAGCACTACCCCGTCTATGGCTACACCTTC
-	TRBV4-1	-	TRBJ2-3	CASSQGTASTDTQYF	TGCGCCAGCAGCCAAGGGACAGCTAGCACAGATACGCAGTATTTT
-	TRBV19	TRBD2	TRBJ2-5	CASSSQGLAGGQETQYF	TGTGCCAGTAGTTCCCAAGGATTAGCGGGGGGTCAAGAGACCCAGTACTTC
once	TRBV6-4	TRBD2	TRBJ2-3	CASSARGGRTDTQYF	TGTGCCAGCAGTGCGCGGGGGGGCCGAACAGATACGCAGTATTTT
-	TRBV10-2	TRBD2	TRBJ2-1	CASRVTAGLRNEQFF	TGCGCCAGCAGGGTGACAGCGGGGCTTAGAAATGAGCAGTTCTTC
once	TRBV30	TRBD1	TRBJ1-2	CAWSDQGVRFRYTF	TGTGCCTGGAGTGACCAGGGGGTTAGATTTCGCTACACCTTC
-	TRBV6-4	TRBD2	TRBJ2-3	CASSDTAGGAGDTQYF	TGTGCCAGCAGTGACACAGCGGGGGGGGCTGGAGATACGCAGTATTTT
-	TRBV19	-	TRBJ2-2	CASSILAGLTANTGELFF	TGTGCCAGTAGTATACTCGCGGGGTTAACCGCGAACACCGGGGAGCTGTTTTTT
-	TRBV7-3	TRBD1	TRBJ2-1	CASSLIPGQGGNEQFF	TGTGCCAGCAGCTTAATTCCGGGACAGGGAGGCAATGAGCAGTTCTTC
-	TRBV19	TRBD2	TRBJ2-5	CASSMFAGGQGETQYF	TGTGCCAGTAGTATGTTTGCGGGGGGCCAGGGAGAGACCCAGTACTTC
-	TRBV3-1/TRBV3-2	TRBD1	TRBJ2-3	CASSPTGIGTDTQYF	TGTGCCAGCAGCCCGACAGGGATCGGTACAGATACGCAGTATTTT
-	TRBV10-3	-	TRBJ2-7	CAISEGARGNEQYF	TGTGCCATCAGTGAGGGGGCCAGGGGCAACGAGCAGTACTTC
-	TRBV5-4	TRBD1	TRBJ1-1	CASSWDRGHTEAFF	TGTGCCAGCAGCTGGGACAGGGGGCACACTGAAGCTTTCTTT
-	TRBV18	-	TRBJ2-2	CASSPTTAGTGELFF	TGTGCCAGCTCACCCACGACGGCAGGAACCGGGGAGCTGTTTTTT
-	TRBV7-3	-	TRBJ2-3	CASSGGAHTDTQYF	TGTGCCAGCAGCGGGGGGGCCCACACAGATACGCAGTATTTT
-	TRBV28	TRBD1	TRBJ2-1	CASSSGGTGRYHEQFF	TGTGCCAGCAGTTCAGGGGGGACAGGGCGATACCATGAGCAGTTCTTC
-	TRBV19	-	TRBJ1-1	CASSTKQGGTEAFF	TGTGCCAGTAGTACAAAACAGGGAGGGACTGAAGCTTTCTTT
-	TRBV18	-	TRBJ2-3	CASSRGQSTDTQYF	TGTGCCAGCTCACGTGGGCAGAGCACAGATACGCAGTATTTT
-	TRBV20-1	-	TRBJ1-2	CSARLTRGYTF	TGCAGTGCTAGATTAACGCGGGGCTACACCTTC
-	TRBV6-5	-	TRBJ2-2	CASTLDRGVGGELFF	TGTGCCAGCACCCTAGACCGGGGAGTGGGTGGGGAGCTGTTTTTT
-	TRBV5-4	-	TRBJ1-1	CASWEGLQALNTEAFF	TGTGCCAGCTGGGAGGGGCTACAGGCGTTGAACACTGAAGCTTTCTTT
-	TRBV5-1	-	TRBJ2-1	CASSPRDFPWREQFF	TGCGCCAGCAGCCCCCGGGATTTTCCCTGGAGGGAGCAGTTCTTC
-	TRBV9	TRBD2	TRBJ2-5	CASSAGTSGGLQETQYF	TGTGCCAGCAGCGCCGGGACTAGCGGGGGGCTACAAGAGACCCAGTACTTC
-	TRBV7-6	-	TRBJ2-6	CASRGTGRGANVLTF	TGTGCCAGCAGAGGAACAGGGCGAGGGGCCAACGTCCTGACTTTC
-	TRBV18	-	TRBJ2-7	CASSPEDRIASYEQYF	TGTGCCAGCTCACCCGAGGACAGAATTGCCTCCTACGAGCAGTACTTC
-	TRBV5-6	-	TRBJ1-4	CASTQGRVGEKLFF	TGTGCCAGCACCCAGGGGAGAGTTGGTGAAAAACTGTTTTTT
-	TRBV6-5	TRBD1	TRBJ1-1	CASSSTGTMNTEAFF	TGTGCCAGCAGTTCGACAGGGACAATGAACACTGAAGCTTTCTTT
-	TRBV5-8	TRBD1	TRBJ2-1	CASSGGTRGPNSYNEQFF	TGTGCCAGCAGCGGGGGGACCAGGGGGCCGAACTCCTACAATGAGCAGTTCTTC
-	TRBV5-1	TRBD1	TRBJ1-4	CASSLTGAREEKLFF	TGCGCCAGCAGCTTGACAGGGGCCAGGGAGGAAAAACTGTTTTTT
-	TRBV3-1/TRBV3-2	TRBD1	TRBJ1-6	CASRRTGESPLHF	TGTGCCAGCAGGCGTACAGGGGAGTCACCCCTCCACTTT
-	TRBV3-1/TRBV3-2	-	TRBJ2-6	CASSQSLPTSGANVLTF	TGTGCCAGCAGCCAGTCGCTCCCTACCTCTGGGGCCAACGTCCTGACTTTC
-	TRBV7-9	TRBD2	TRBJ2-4	CASSGPSGGVAKNIQYF	TGTGCCAGCAGCGGCCCTAGCGGGGGAGTAGCCAAAAACATTCAGTACTTC
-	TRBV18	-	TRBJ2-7	CASSPRSDSYEQYF	TGTGCCAGCTCACCACGGAGTGACTCCTACGAGCAGTACTTC
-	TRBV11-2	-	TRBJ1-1	CASSSGSPEAFF	TGTGCCAGCAGCTCAGGGTCCCCTGAAGCTTTCTTT
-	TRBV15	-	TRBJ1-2	CATSRVTGVNYGYTF	TGTGCCACCAGCAGAGTGACAGGTGTCAACTATGGCTACACCTTC
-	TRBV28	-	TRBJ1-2	CASSFLYNYGYTF	TGTGCCAGCAGTTTTCTGTATAACTATGGCTACACCTTC